Listed below are T cell receptor beta chains from one sample, sequenced in a study of OX40 agonist ivuxolimab in advanced cancers. Generated by immunoSEQ multiplex PCR, the TCRdb table keeps only in-frame clones and is missing some. The data contain approximately 69,000 clones, roughly 90% of them singletons. The source material was CD4+ or CD8+ T cells sorted from blood, sampled in a trial of the OX40 agonist ivuxolimab. All receptors derive from an adult with an advanced solid tumor such as melanoma, head and neck, liver or kidney cancer. The CDR3 runs from the conserved cysteine through the conserved F or W. The D gene is left open where the match is weak.

cdr3_aa d_call v_call
CASSSHTLPEAFF - TRBV6-5
CASSLGLAGITSTDTQYF TRBD2 TRBV5-1
CASRPPGLLSTQYF - TRBV6-6
CASSLPTQNEQFF - TRBV11-2
CASSLDLGEQFF - TRBV5-6
CASSPLTGLIELFF - TRBV18
CASSLAAGGTYNEQFF TRBD2 TRBV7-2
CASSLAGSSGNTIYF - TRBV5-1
CASSTGTGVYGYTF TRBD1 TRBV9
CAISARLPSYEQYF - TRBV10-3
CASSTPGLAGGPVTGELFF TRBD2 TRBV11-3
CASSPYRGGETQYF - TRBV6-5
CASSLRSSAQETQYF - TRBV27
CASSPRPGELFF - TRBV7-6
CASSQGTRDGSGELFF - TRBV4-1
CASSLTGTEQYF - TRBV11-2
CARLVEEQFF - TRBV5-6
CASSYAPYEQYF - TRBV6-5
CASSYKASGSYEQYF TRBD2 TRBV6-6
CASSTRLAGGPETQYF TRBD2 TRBV9
CASTSGASGSVEQFF TRBD2 TRBV19
CASSSTGEDGYTF TRBD1 TRBV2
CSPYRDSRYSNQPQHF TRBD1 TRBV29-1
CASSLGGAHFGYTF - TRBV28
CASSLVGAPNTEAFF - TRBV5-1
CASSGGTKRETQYF - TRBV5-4
CASSSNYGYTF - TRBV7-2
CASSVDRGHEQYF TRBD1 TRBV7-3